Presented here are 2 T cell receptor beta chains from one specimen sequenced in a study of blood T cell repertoires in COVID-19. Profiled with immunoSEQ multiplex PCR; TCRdb holds only in-frame clones, not every one. Of about 270,000 clones listed, 88% are singletons. Sequenced sample: PBMCs or T cells enriched from blood (not recorded which). These TCRs come from a woman aged 25-40 years who had recovered from COVID-19.

V is TRBV28 and J is TRBJ2-5, with a tentative D call TRBD2 (6 bases). The CDR3 is 20 residues long. Germline V gene sequence: CDR1 MDHEN, CDR2 SYDVKM. V was trimmed by 3 bases and J by 4 bases, leaving 30 bases between them. This chain's CDR3 is CASSFIVLGGQGLSGETQYF. The CDR3 nucleotides are TGTGCCAGCAGTTTTATCGTCTTGGGGGGTCAGGGATTATCGGGAGAGACCCAGTACTTC.

The rearrangement joins TRBV10-3 to TRBJ2-3; 7 positions agree with TRBD2. V was clipped by 3 bases and J by 0 bases; unmatched bases: 6. This CDR3 region has 16 residues. The V gene's germline CDR1 is ENHRY and CDR2 SYGVKD. CDR3 in amino acids: CAISDRQGGSTDTQYF. Here the CDR3 DNA reads TGTGCCATCAGTGACCGGCAGGGAGGGAGCACAGATACGCAGTATTTT.